This T cell receptor beta chain was sequenced in a study of cytomegalovirus exposure and HLA in healthy donors. With respect to this clone: The antigen is undetermined.

Findings of the study overall: Productive status was seen about 90% or about 30% of the time for most TCR beta V segments in an earlier analysis. In a later analysis, a missense DCLRE1C variant was linked to TCR beta V- and J-gene trimming. Among the most significant clusters, several appeared linked to common viral pathogens in a later analysis. Further analysis, carried out later, found HLA-associated TCR beta chains more clonally expanded than equally common other chains.

Use of 60 Vbeta and 13 Jbeta primers characterized the PCR. Clones were read by immunoSEQ multiplex PCR, and TCRdb kept only the in-frame ones, dropping some. The sample has tens of thousands of clones, roughly 78% seen once. Germline assignment: CDR1 SGHRS and CDR2 YFSETQ. CDR3 length: 14 residues. Trimming took off 1 base at V and 8 bases at J, with 12 bases between the two ends. Sequencing was done on a sample of PBMCs. V and J are TRBV5-1 and TRBJ1-4, with a weak D call TRBD1 (5 bases). The TCR sequence derives from a woman aged 40 to 55 in good health and CMV-seropositive. The CDR3: CASSLSGVGEKLFF. The CDR3 DNA is TGCGCCAGCAGCTTGTCGGGGGTTGGGGAAAAACTGTTTTTT. Drawing the rest from reference TRBV5-1 and TRBJ1-4, the complete variable domain is KAGVTQTPRYLIKTRGQQVTLSCSPISGHRSVSWYQQTPGQGLQFLFEYFSETQRNKGNFPGRFSGRQFSNSRSEMNVSTLELGDSALYLCASSLSGVGEKLFFGSGTQLSVL.